These T cell receptor beta chains were read from a single sample in a study of blood T cell repertoires in COVID-19. Generated by immunoSEQ multiplex PCR, the TCRdb table keeps only in-frame clones and is missing some. This table holds about 20,000 clones, approximately 83% found once. Sequencing was done on a sample of peripheral blood. All receptors come from a man older than 75 with active or convalescent COVID-19. Each CDR3 is given with its conserved first and last residue. D genes are given only for firm matches. Clone size appears in some rows only: once, few, many, or a class for an expanded clone.

J: TRBJ2-6
D: TRBD2
size: .
V: TRBV7-2
DNA: TGTGCCAGCAGCTTAGAAGCGGGGGGCTCTGGGGCCAACGTCCTGACTTTC
CDR3: CASSLEAGGSGANVLTF

J: TRBJ1-2
D: TRBD1
size: .
V: TRBV29-1
DNA: TGCAGCGTCAGGACAGGGAGTGAGTATGGCTACACCTTC
CDR3: CSVRTGSEYGYTF

J: TRBJ2-1
D: .
size: .
V: TRBV18
DNA: TGTGCCAGCTCACCATTGGATCAGGGTCAGCAGTTCTTC
CDR3: CASSPLDQGQQFF

J: TRBJ2-7
D: .
size: .
V: TRBV7-9
DNA: TGTGCCAGCAGCCCCGAGGTCTTTCAGTACTTC
CDR3: CASSPEVFQYF

J: TRBJ1-5
D: .
size: .
V: TRBV28
DNA: TGTGCCAGCAGACTCCCGGTGGAGCCCCAGCATTTT
CDR3: CASRLPVEPQHF

J: TRBJ2-2
D: .
size: few
V: TRBV6-4
DNA: TGTGCCAGCAGTGAAGGGGCCAGTAACACCGGGGAGCTGTTTTTT
CDR3: CASSEGASNTGELFF

J: TRBJ1-4
D: .
size: .
V: TRBV18
DNA: TGTGCCAGCTCACCACCGTGGCCCTTCAATGAAAAACTGTTTTTT
CDR3: CASSPPWPFNEKLFF

J: TRBJ1-1
D: .
size: .
V: TRBV5-1
DNA: TGCGCCAGCAGCTTGGCCCATCGGTCGGGGACTGAAGCTTTCTTT
CDR3: CASSLAHRSGTEAFF

J: TRBJ1-2
D: TRBD1
size: .
V: TRBV5-1
DNA: TGCGCCAGCAGCTTGGCTCAGACAGGGGGAGGCTACACCTTC
CDR3: CASSLAQTGGGYTF

J: TRBJ1-1
D: .
size: .
V: TRBV30
DNA: TGTGCCTGGTACACCGCCCAAAACACTGAAGCTTTCTTT
CDR3: CAWYTAQNTEAFF

J: TRBJ2-6
D: .
size: .
V: TRBV5-1
DNA: TGCGCCAGCAGCTTGGCGGCGGGGCCTGGGGCCAACGTCCTGACTTTC
CDR3: CASSLAAGPGANVLTF

J: TRBJ2-7
D: TRBD1
size: .
V: TRBV13
DNA: TGTGCCAGCAGCTCATACCGGGACAGGAGCTCCTACGAGCAGTACTTC
CDR3: CASSSYRDRSSYEQYF

J: TRBJ1-1
D: .
size: once
V: TRBV19
DNA: TGTGCCAGTAGTATAGCACCCGGGACAAGTAACACTGAAGCTTTCTTT
CDR3: CASSIAPGTSNTEAFF

J: TRBJ1-1
D: .
size: .
V: TRBV19
DNA: TGTGCCAGTAGTCCCCAGATGTACACTGAAGCTTTCTTT
CDR3: CASSPQMYTEAFF

J: TRBJ2-5
D: .
size: .
V: TRBV24-1
DNA: TGTGCCACCAGTGGCGGGGTTGGATTTGGAGAGACCCAGTACTTC
CDR3: CATSGGVGFGETQYF

J: TRBJ1-2
D: TRBD1
size: .
V: TRBV7-9
DNA: TGTGCCAGCAGCTTAGGAGGGCAGGGGGTCGGCTACACCTTC
CDR3: CASSLGGQGVGYTF

J: TRBJ2-1
D: .
size: .
V: TRBV6-1
DNA: TGTGCCAGCAGTGAAATTGGCCTCAATGAGCAGTTCTTC
CDR3: CASSEIGLNEQFF

J: TRBJ2-7
D: .
size: .
V: TRBV12-3/TRBV12-4
DNA: TGTGCCAGCAGTTCACAGGAGTGGAACGAGCAGTACTTC
CDR3: CASSSQEWNEQYF

J: TRBJ2-7
D: .
size: .
V: TRBV30
DNA: TGTGCCTGGAGCGATGGAGGGTACGAGCAGTACTTC
CDR3: CAWSDGGYEQYF

J: TRBJ1-6
D: TRBD1
size: .
V: TRBV6-6
DNA: TGTGCCAGCACCATAGGGACAGGGATGCATTCACCCCTCCACTTT
CDR3: CASTIGTGMHSPLHF

J: TRBJ1-5
D: TRBD1
size: .
V: TRBV24-1
DNA: TGTGCCACCAGTGACTCGGGACAGGGTAAGCCCCAGCATTTT
CDR3: CATSDSGQGKPQHF

J: TRBJ1-2
D: TRBD1
size: .
V: TRBV2
DNA: TGTGCCAGCACCCTGGGACAGGGGGTGACGAACTATGGCTACACCTTC
CDR3: CASTLGQGVTNYGYTF

J: TRBJ1-6
D: TRBD1
size: .
V: TRBV3-1/TRBV3-2
DNA: TGTGCCAGCAGCCAGGCGGGACAGATTAATTCACCCCTCCACTTT
CDR3: CASSQAGQINSPLHF

J: TRBJ1-4
D: .
size: .
V: TRBV5-1
DNA: TGCGCCAGCAGCTTGGCGCCAGGGATAAATAATGAAAAACTGTTTTTT
CDR3: CASSLAPGINNEKLFF

J: TRBJ1-2
D: TRBD1
size: .
V: TRBV19
DNA: TGTGCCAGTAGTCAAGGGGGCTTTGGCTACACCTTC
CDR3: CASSQGGFGYTF

J: TRBJ2-7
D: .
size: .
V: TRBV7-9
DNA: TGTGCCAGCAGCTCAACTTTCCAACAGGGACCAGGGGAGCAGTACTTC
CDR3: CASSSTFQQGPGEQYF

J: TRBJ2-7
D: TRBD2
size: .
V: TRBV7-8
DNA: TGTGCCAGCAGCGGTACTAGCGGTGGATACGAGCAGTACTTC
CDR3: CASSGTSGGYEQYF

J: TRBJ2-1
D: TRBD1
size: .
V: TRBV28
DNA: TGTGCCAGCAATACAGGGGGCGATGAGCAGTTCTTC
CDR3: CASNTGGDEQFF

J: TRBJ1-2
D: .
size: .
V: TRBV3-1/TRBV3-2
DNA: TGTGCCAGCAGCCCGGACGTCCGGGAAGGCTACACCTTC
CDR3: CASSPDVREGYTF

J: TRBJ2-7
D: TRBD2
size: .
V: TRBV28
DNA: TGTGCCAGCAGTACTCCGGCTAGCGGGAGCTCCTACGAGCAGTACTTC
CDR3: CASSTPASGSSYEQYF

J: TRBJ2-1
D: .
size: .
V: TRBV5-1
DNA: TGCGCCAGCAGCTTGGGACAGCTCAATGAGCAGTTCTTC
CDR3: CASSLGQLNEQFF